These 29 T cell receptor beta chains were all obtained from the same sample, sequenced in a study of shared clonotypes between healthy human individuals. Naive CD8 cells were CD45RO-negative, positively selected for CCR7, excluding terminally differentiated effector memory CD45RA+ cells. Assay used: immunoSEQ multiplex PCR; TCRdb lists only in-frame clones, some missing. The repertoire includes millions of clones, just under 95% of them detected once, and 1.1% sits in the top ten. The specimen sequenced was naive CD8+ T cells sorted from blood. These receptors were obtained from a young man in good health.

Turning to this clone: This sample includes further DNA sequences coding for the same CDR3. The V and J genes are TRBV11-2 and TRBJ2-7; D is unclear. This CDR3 contains 11 residues. Per the germline V gene, CDR1 is SGHAT and CDR2 is FQNNGV. The V and J ends lost 4 bases and 4 bases respectively, with 5 bases between them. CDR3 nucleotide sequence: TGTGCCAGCAGCTCAAGTTACGAGCAGTACTTC. It yields the protein CASSSSYEQYF. The full variable domain, in which reference TRBV11-2 and TRBJ2-7 provide the parts outside the CDR3, is EAGVAQSPRYKIIEKRQSVAFWCNPISGHATLYWYQQILGQGPKLLIQFQNNGVVDDSQLPKDRFSAERLKGVDSTLKIQPAKLEDSAVYLCASSSSYEQYFGPGTRLTVT.

The V and J genes are TRBV28 and TRBJ2-1; TRBD2 matches at 7 bases. This CDR3 has 15 residues. Germline V gives CDR1 MDHEN, CDR2 SYDVKM. The V and J ends lost 3 bases and 3 bases, in that order; junction bases with no gene match: 5. CDR3: CASSFAGEGYNEQFF. CDR3 bases: TGTGCCAGCAGTTTCGCGGGAGAGGGCTACAATGAGCAGTTCTTC.

The V call is TRBV2, the J call TRBJ2-3; D is ambiguous. V lost 3 bases, J lost 2 bases, and 6 bases lay in between. CDR1 and CDR2 from the germline V gene are SNHLY and FYNNEI. The CDR3 extends over 13 amino acids. For the CDR3, the DNA is TGTGCCAGCAGTGATATAAACACAGATACGCAGTATTTT. It yields the protein CASSDINTDTQYF.

The chain carries TRBV5-1 and TRBJ1-1, with D possibly being TRBD1 (5 bases). Germline lookup yields CDR1 SGHRS and CDR2 YFSETQ. There are 16 residues in the CDR3. Trimming shortened V by 2 bases and J by 3 bases, and 17 bases separated the two germline ends. Here the CDR3 reads CASSLQDTYYDTEAFF. In DNA, the CDR3 is TGCGCCAGCAGCTTACAGGACACCTATTACGACACTGAAGCTTTCTTT. Full variable domain (remainder filled in from reference TRBV5-1 and TRBJ1-1): KAGVTQTPRYLIKTRGQQVTLSCSPISGHRSVSWYQQTPGQGLQFLFEYFSETQRNKGNFPGRFSGRQFSNSRSEMNVSTLELGDSALYLCASSLQDTYYDTEAFFGQGTRLTVV.

A word on this clone: Other DNA sequences in this specimen translate into the identical CDR3. The chain combines TRBV9 with TRBJ2-7; D may be TRBD1 or TRBD2 (6 bases each). With 4 bases removed from V and 0 bases from J, the gap between germline ends came to 14 bases. CDR3 length equals 15 residues. Germline V gene data show CDR1 as SGDLS and CDR2 as YYNGEE. Here the CDR3 reads CASSPSGGPSYEQYF. The CDR3 DNA is TGTGCCAGCAGCCCCTCCGGGGGCCCCTCCTACGAGCAGTACTTC.

The chain couples TRBV19 to TRBJ1-4, with 7 positions matching TRBD1. CDR1 and CDR2 from the germline V gene are LNHDA and SQIVND (reference sequence). Trimming at V came to 7 bases and at J to 7 bases, leaving 6 bases not matched to a gene. The CDR3 spans 13 residues. In nucleotides, the CDR3 is TGTGCCAGTAATCCAGGGGGACTTGAAAAACTGTTTTTT. Translated: CASNPGGLEKLFF.

The chain carries TRBV5-6 and TRBJ2-1, with a possible D match to TRBD1 (5 bases). The CDR3 is 14 residues long. The germline V gene encodes CDR1 SGHDT and CDR2 YYEEEE. Trimming stripped 6 bases from V and 3 bases from J, with 13 bases between. The DNA of the CDR3 is TGTGCCAGCACCACCTGGCAGGGCTACAATGAGCAGTTCTTC. Translated: CASTTWQGYNEQFF. Variable domain in full (rest from reference TRBV5-6 and TRBJ2-1): DAGVTQSPTHLIKTRGQQVTLRCSPKSGHDTVSWYQQALGQGPQFIFQYYEEEERQRGNFPDRFSGHQFPNYSSELNVNALLLGDSALYLCASTTWQGYNEQFFGPGTRLTVL.

This clone was seen a few times. The chain uses TRBV2 and TRBJ1-6, with D uncertain. This CDR3 region has 15 residues. The V gene's germline CDR1 is SNHLY and CDR2 FYNNEI. The ends were cut back, 8 bases at V and 0 bases at J, with 11 bases in the middle. This chain's CDR3 is CASQGFSSYNSPLHF. The CDR3 DNA is TGTGCCAGCCAAGGGTTTAGCTCCTATAATTCACCCCTCCACTTT.

The rearrangement joins TRBV7-8 to TRBJ1-1; D gene unclear. The ends were cut back, 10 bases at V and 3 bases at J, with 18 bases in the middle. The CDR3 contains 14 residues. Per germline, CDR1 SGHVS and CDR2 FQNEAQ. The CDR3 here is CATRYPGVDTEAFF. CDR3 DNA: TGTGCCACCCGATACCCCGGGGTGGACACTGAAGCTTTCTTT.

The chain recombines TRBV25-1 with TRBJ2-7; 7 nucleotides align to TRBD2. The CDR3 length is 14 residues. Germline values: CDR1 MGHDK, CDR2 SYGVNS. Trimming removed 4 bases from V and 6 bases from J; junction bases left unmatched: 9. CDR3 protein: CASSALVTSIEQYF. DNA for the CDR3: TGTGCCAGCAGTGCGTTGGTGACTAGCATCGAGCAGTACTTC.

As regards this clone: This sample also contains other DNA sequences that code for the same CDR3. The rearrangement joins TRBV27 to TRBJ2-7, with TRBD2 as a possible D gene (6 bases). Germline V gives CDR1 MNHEY, CDR2 SMNVEV (reference sequence). The CDR3 is 16 amino acids. Deletions cut 5 bases from V and 1 base from J, with 18 bases between. This chain's CDR3 is CASSPSGGERSYEQYF. The DNA of the CDR3 is TGTGCCAGCAGTCCGAGCGGCGGGGAAAGGTCCTACGAGCAGTACTTC.

The V gene is TRBV30, the J gene TRBJ2-7, with D unresolved. CDR1 is GTSNPN, CDR2 SVGIG, per germline (reference sequence). The CDR3 totals 14 residues. Deletions cut 0 bases from V and 5 bases from J, with 14 bases between. The CDR3 DNA sequence: TGTGCCTGGAGTGTCGAATACCTAACGGACGAGCAGTACTTC. Translating it yields CAWSVEYLTDEQYF.

The rearrangement links TRBV27 to TRBJ2-5; no definite D call. With 3 bases removed from V and 4 bases from J, the gap between germline ends came to 9 bases. Germline loops: CDR1 MNHEY, CDR2 SMNVEV (reference sequence). This CDR3 has 13 amino acids. The CDR3 DNA reads as TGTGCCAGCAGTTTGGGTCCCCCAGAGACCCAGTACTTC. Its protein product is CASSLGPPETQYF.

V usage is TRBV2 and J usage is TRBJ1-2; the D is unclear. V was clipped by 3 bases and J by 8 bases, with 10 bases between them. This CDR3 region has 12 residues. Germline-derived CDR1 and CDR2 are SNHLY and FYNNEI. Here the CDR3 DNA reads TGTGCCAGCAGTGACCTGGATATCGGCTACACCTTC. This translates into CASSDLDIGYTF.

V and J are TRBV9 and TRBJ2-1; D is unresolved. The CDR3 runs to 16 residues. V gave up 0 bases and J gave up 5 bases, with 15 bases separating them. Germline V gene sequence: CDR1 SGDLS, CDR2 YYNGEE. The DNA of the CDR3 is TGTGCCAGCAGCGTAGGGAGTAGCTCCTCGGACAATGAGCAGTTCTTC. Translating gives CASSVGSSSSDNEQFF.

The chain combines TRBV4-3 with TRBJ2-3; the match to TRBD2 covers 8 bases. There are 18 residues in the CDR3. Trimming took 1 base from V and 0 from J; bases not matched to a gene: 9. Germline V CDR1 and CDR2: LGHNA, YSLEER. The CDR3 sequence: CASSQGSSGIPSTDTQYF. CDR3 DNA sequence: TGCGCCAGCAGCCAAGGAAGTAGCGGGATACCTAGCACAGATACGCAGTATTTT.

The chain joins TRBV2 to TRBJ1-1; D possibly corresponds to TRBD1 (5 bases). CDR1 SNHLY and CDR2 FYNNEI come from the germline V gene. The V and J ends lost 3 bases and 3 bases respectively, with 11 bases between them. The CDR3 is 14 amino acids. In DNA, the CDR3 is TGTGCCAGCAGTGATTTCGGGGGTCACACTGAAGCTTTCTTT. This sequence encodes CASSDFGGHTEAFF. Full variable domain (rest looked up from reference TRBV2 and TRBJ1-1): EPEVTQTPSHQVTQMGQEVILRCVPISNHLYFYWYRQILGQKVEFLVSFYNNEISEKSEIFDDQFSVERPDGSNFTLKIRSTKLEDSAMYFCASSDFGGHTEAFFGQGTRLTVV.

On this clone itself: A junction end diverges from the germline sequence, so it may reflect a read error. The sample holds other DNA sequences that translate to the same CDR3. The chain couples TRBV7-2 to TRBJ1-1; D is possibly TRBD1 (5 bases). The germline gives CDR1 SGHTA, CDR2 FQGNSA. CDR3 length: 13 residues. DNA for the CDR3: TGTGCCAGCAGCTCACAGGTGAACACTGAAGCTTTCTTC. Translated: CASSSQVNTEAFF. The variable domain in full, completed from reference TRBV7-2 and TRBJ1-1, reads GAGVSQSPSNKVTEKGKDVELRCDPISGHTALYWYRQSLGQGLEFLIYFQGNSAPDKSGLPSDRFSAERTGGSVSTLTIQRTQQEDSAVYLCASSSQVNTEAFFGQGTRLTVV.

The CDR3 DNA follows: TGCGCCAGCAGCCAAGATTACGGTGGCTACACCTTC. It is translated as CASSQDYGGYTF. The chain employs TRBV4-3 and TRBJ1-2, with no clear D. CDR3 length equals 12 residues. The germline CDR1 and CDR2 sequences are LGHNA and YSLEER. V lost 0 bases, J lost 7 bases, and 6 bases lay in between.

The gene calls are TRBV25-1 and TRBJ1-4, with TRBD1 as a possible D gene (6 bases). Looked up from germline, CDR1 is MGHDK and CDR2 is SYGVNS. Trimming pared 7 bases from V and 8 bases from J, leaving 17 bases between. CDR3 length: 14 amino acids. This CDR3 is CASTTEGEGEKLFF. CDR3 DNA sequence: TGTGCCAGCACTACAGAGGGGGAGGGAGAAAAACTGTTTTTT.

Notes on this clone: Distinct nucleotide sequences in the sample also encode this CDR3. The V call is TRBV11-2, the J call TRBJ2-1; D ambiguous. V shed 1 base and J shed 8 bases, with 6 bases lying between them. Germline CDR1 and CDR2: SGHAT and FQNNGV. This CDR3 has 12 residues. CDR3 loop: CASSLALDEQFF. Written as DNA, the CDR3 is TGTGCCAGCAGCTTAGCCCTCGATGAGCAGTTCTTC.

The chain is built from TRBV7-9 and TRBJ1-2, with D possibly matching TRBD1 (5 bases). The CDR3 extends over 16 amino acids. V lost 2 bases and J 3 bases, leaving 16 bases between the germline ends. Germline V gene lookup returns CDR1 SEHNR and CDR2 FQNEAQ (reference sequence). As DNA, the CDR3 is TGTGCCAGCAGCTTATATGGCAGGGTAGAGGACTATGGCTACACCTTC. This gives the protein CASSLYGRVEDYGYTF.

This clone was observed once. V is TRBV7-2 and J is TRBJ2-1, with D perhaps TRBD1 (6 bases). CDR1 is SGHTA, CDR2 FQGNSA, per germline. Deletions cut 6 bases from V and 1 base from J, with 13 bases between. The CDR3 is made up of 15 amino acids. CDR3 amino acids: CASSEQGYSYNEQFF. In DNA form, the CDR3 reads TGTGCCAGCAGTGAACAGGGCTATTCCTACAATGAGCAGTTCTTC.

The chain uses TRBV28 and TRBJ1-4, with D possibly TRBD1 on 6 matching bases. V lost 6 bases to trimming and J lost 6 bases, with 14 bases between them. The CDR3 length is 14 residues. Germline V gene lookup returns CDR1 MDHEN and CDR2 SYDVKM. The CDR3 is CASSPGHLDEKLFF. The CDR3 DNA is TGTGCCAGCAGCCCGGGACACCTCGATGAAAAACTGTTTTTT.

This clone was picked up one time. The V and J genes are TRBV9 and TRBJ2-7; TRBD1 is a possible D gene (6 bases). The CDR3 covers 15 residues. Trimming left V 5 bases short and J 0 bases short, with 15 bases between. The germline V gene has CDR1 SGDLS and CDR2 YYNGEE. This CDR3 is CASREPTGSSYEQYF. CDR3 nucleotide sequence: TGTGCCAGCAGGGAACCCACAGGGAGCTCCTACGAGCAGTACTTC.

The chain carries TRBV27 and TRBJ1-4; 7 nucleotides agree with TRBD1. This CDR3 contains 17 residues. Losses at the gene ends were 2 bases for V and 7 bases for J; bases not matched to a gene: 13. Germline CDR1 and CDR2: MNHEY and SMNVEV (reference sequence). The CDR3: CASSLGPGTAAGEKLFF. CDR3 in DNA: TGTGCCAGCAGTTTAGGGCCCGGGACAGCGGCGGGTGAAAAACTGTTTTTT.

The chain uses TRBV6-6 and TRBJ1-3; D unclear. Germline assignment: CDR1 MNHNY and CDR2 SVGAGI (reference sequence). The germline V and J ends were trimmed by 2 bases and 0 bases, with 8 bases remaining between them. This CDR3 has 15 residues. CDR3 nucleotide sequence: TGTGCCAGCAGTTACGCGCTCCACTCTGGAAACACCATATATTTT. This codes for CASSYALHSGNTIYF.

The V gene is TRBV19, the J gene TRBJ2-7; no clear D. The V and J ends lost 5 bases and 2 bases respectively, with 7 bases between them. Germline V gives CDR1 LNHDA, CDR2 SQIVND (reference sequence). This CDR3 comprises 12 residues. CDR3 loop: CASSDSTYEQYF. DNA for the CDR3: TGTGCCAGTAGTGACTCCACCTACGAGCAGTACTTC.

The chain has TRBV4-1 and TRBJ1-1; TRBD1 matches at 7 bases. Germline V gives CDR1 MGHRA, CDR2 YSYEKL. The CDR3 has 13 residues. V dropped 5 bases and J dropped 9; count of bases not matched to a gene: 9. CDR3 protein: CASSTPGQVQAFF. CDR3 sequence (DNA): TGCGCCAGCAGCACCCCCGGACAGGTTCAAGCTTTCTTT.